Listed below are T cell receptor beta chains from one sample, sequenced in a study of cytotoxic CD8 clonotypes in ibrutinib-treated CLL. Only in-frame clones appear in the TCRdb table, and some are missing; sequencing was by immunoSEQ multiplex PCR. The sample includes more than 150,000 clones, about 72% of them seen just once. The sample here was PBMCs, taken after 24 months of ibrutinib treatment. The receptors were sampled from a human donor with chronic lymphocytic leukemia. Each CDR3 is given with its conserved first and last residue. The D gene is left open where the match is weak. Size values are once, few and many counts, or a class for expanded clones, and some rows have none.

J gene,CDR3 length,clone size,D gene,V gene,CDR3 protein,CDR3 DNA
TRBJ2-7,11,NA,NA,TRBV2,CASDEGYEQYF,TGTGCCAGCGACGAGGGCTACGAGCAGTACTTC
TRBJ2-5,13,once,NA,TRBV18,CASSPRDLETQYF,TGTGCCAGCTCACCACGAGACCTAGAGACCCAGTACTTC
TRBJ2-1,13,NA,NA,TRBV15,CATSRDFVYEQFF,TGTGCCACCAGCAGGGACTTTGTCTATGAGCAGTTCTTC
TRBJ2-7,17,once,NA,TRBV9,CASSVRPGSEGTNEQYF,TGTGCCAGCAGCGTACGTCCCGGGAGTGAGGGTACCAACGAGCAGTACTTC
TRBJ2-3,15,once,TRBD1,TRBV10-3,CAISEGTESTDTQYF,TGTGCCATCAGTGAGGGGACAGAAAGCACAGATACGCAGTATTTT
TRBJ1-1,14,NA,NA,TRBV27,CASSWSEENTEAFF,TGTGCCAGCAGTTGGTCAGAGGAGAACACTGAAGCTTTCTTT
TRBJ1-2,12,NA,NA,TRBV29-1,CSAKEGTGGYTF,TGCAGCGCCAAGGAGGGAACGGGTGGCTACACCTTC
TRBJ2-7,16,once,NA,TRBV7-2,CASSLAIGWRFEEQYF,TGTGCCAGCAGCTTAGCGATTGGGTGGCGGTTTGAGGAGCAGTACTTC
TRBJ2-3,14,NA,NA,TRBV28,CASSKGGFTDTQYF,TGTGCCAGCAGCAAGGGGGGATTCACAGATACGCAGTATTTT
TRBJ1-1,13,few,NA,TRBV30,CAWSGRGYTEAFF,TGTGCCTGGAGTGGGAGGGGATACACTGAAGCTTTCTTT
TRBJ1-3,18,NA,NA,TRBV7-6,CASSLYGGKTGSGNTIYF,TGTGCCAGCAGCTTATACGGTGGAAAAACAGGGTCTGGAAACACCATATATTTT
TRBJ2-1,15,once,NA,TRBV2,CASRAGSSSYNEQFF,TGTGCCAGCAGAGCCGGGTCTAGCTCCTACAATGAGCAGTTCTTC
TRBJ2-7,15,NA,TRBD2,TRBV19,CASSKRLADNYEQYF,TGTGCCAGTAGTAAAAGACTAGCGGATAACTACGAGCAGTACTTC
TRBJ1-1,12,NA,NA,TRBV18,CASSPPGSSAFF,TGTGCCAGCTCACCACCGGGGAGTTCGGCTTTCTTT
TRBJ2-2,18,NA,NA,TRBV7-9,CASSVSRARGVNTGVLFF,TGTGCCAGCAGCGTCTCGCGTGCCCGGGGAGTTAATACCGGGGTGCTGTTTTTT
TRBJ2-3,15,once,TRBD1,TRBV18,CASSQRQGDTDTQYF,TGTGCCAGCTCACAGAGGCAGGGGGACACAGATACGCAGTATTTT
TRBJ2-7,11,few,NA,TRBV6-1,CASMKPYEQYF,TGTGCCAGCATGAAACCCTACGAGCAGTACTTC
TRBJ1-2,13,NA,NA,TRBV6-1,CASSEDGNYGYTF,TGTGCCAGCAGTGAAGACGGTAACTATGGCTACACCTTC
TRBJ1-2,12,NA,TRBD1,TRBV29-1,CSVDGQGYGYTF,TGCAGCGTTGACGGACAGGGTTATGGCTACACCTTC
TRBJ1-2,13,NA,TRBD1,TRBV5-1,CASSVDRELGYTF,TGCGCCAGCAGCGTTGACAGGGAGCTCGGCTACACCTTC
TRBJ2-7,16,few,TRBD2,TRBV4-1,CASSQGRLAGGYEQYF,TGCGCCAGCAGCCAAGGTCGACTAGCGGGAGGGTACGAGCAGTACTTC
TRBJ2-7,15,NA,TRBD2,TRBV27,CASSTREGRPYEQYF,TGTGCCAGCAGTACCCGGGAGGGTCGGCCCTACGAGCAGTACTTC
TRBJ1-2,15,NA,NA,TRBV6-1,CASSEVTAGVYGYTF,TGTGCCAGCAGTGAAGTCACGGCAGGAGTCTATGGCTACACCTTC
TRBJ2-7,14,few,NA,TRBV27,CASSSSGRDYEQYF,TGTGCCAGCAGTTCATCTGGAAGAGACTACGAGCAGTACTTC
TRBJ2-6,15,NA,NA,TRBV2,CASSVEYSGANVLTF,TGTGCCAGCAGTGTAGAGTACTCTGGGGCCAACGTCCTGACTTTC
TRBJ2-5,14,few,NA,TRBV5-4,CASSLGPNQETQYF,TGTGCCAGCAGCTTGGGACCTAACCAAGAGACCCAGTACTTC
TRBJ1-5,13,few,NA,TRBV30,CAWSVQGDQPQHF,TGTGCCTGGAGTGTACAGGGTGATCAGCCCCAGCATTTT
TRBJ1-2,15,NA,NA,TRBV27,CASSLGPGGDYGYTF,TGTGCCAGCAGTTTAGGACCGGGGGGTGACTATGGCTACACCTTC
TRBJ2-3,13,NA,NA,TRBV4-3,CASSQDLEDTQYF,TGCGCCAGCAGCCAAGATCTGGAGGATACGCAGTATTTT
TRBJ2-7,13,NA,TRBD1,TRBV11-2,CASSLQGAYEQYF,TGTGCCAGCAGCCTGCAGGGGGCTTACGAGCAGTACTTC
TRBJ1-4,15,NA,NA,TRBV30,CACNPARETGEKLFF,TGTGCCTGCAATCCCGCAAGGGAGACGGGCGAAAAACTGTTTTTT
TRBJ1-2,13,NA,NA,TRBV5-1,CASSVKGHYGYTF,TGCGCCAGCAGCGTTAAGGGGCATTATGGCTACACCTTC
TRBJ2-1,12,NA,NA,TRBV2,CARWTDYNEQFF,TGTGCCAGATGGACAGACTACAATGAGCAGTTCTTC
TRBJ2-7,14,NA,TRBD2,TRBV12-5,CASGKTSGTYEQYF,TGTGCTAGTGGTAAGACTAGCGGGACCTACGAGCAGTACTTC
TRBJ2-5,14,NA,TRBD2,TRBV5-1,CASSTGLAAGTQYF,TGCGCCAGCAGCACCGGACTAGCGGCAGGGACCCAGTACTTC
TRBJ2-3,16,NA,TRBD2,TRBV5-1,CASSPRTSGSADTQYF,TGCGCCAGCAGCCCCAGGACTAGCGGGAGTGCAGATACGCAGTATTTT
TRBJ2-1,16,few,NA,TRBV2,CASSTRGGGFYNEQFF,TGTGCCAGCAGCACCAGGGGAGGAGGCTTTTACAATGAGCAGTTCTTC
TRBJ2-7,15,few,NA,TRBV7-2,CASSSRTGGVYEQYF,TGTGCCAGCAGCTCTAGGACCGGAGGAGTCTACGAGCAGTACTTC
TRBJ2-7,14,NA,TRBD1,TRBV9,CASSGPGQGYEQYF,TGTGCCAGCAGCGGACCGGGACAGGGTTACGAGCAGTACTTC
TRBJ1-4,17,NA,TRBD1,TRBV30,CAWSGRGQAAEREKLFF,TGTGCCTGGAGTGGAAGAGGACAGGCAGCGGAACGAGAAAAACTGTTTTTT
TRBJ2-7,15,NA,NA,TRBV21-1,CASSKYGGLSYEQYF,TGTGCCAGCAGCAAGTATGGGGGGCTCTCCTACGAGCAGTACTTC
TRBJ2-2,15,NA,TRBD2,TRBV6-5,CASRKSGVNTGELFF,TGTGCCAGCAGGAAGAGCGGGGTGAACACCGGGGAGCTGTTTTTT
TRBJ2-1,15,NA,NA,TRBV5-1,CASSLRPSVVNEQFF,TGCGCCAGCAGCTTGCGGCCTAGCGTCGTCAATGAGCAGTTCTTC
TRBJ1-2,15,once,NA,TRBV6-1,CASSEAGHQGYGYTF,TGTGCCAGCAGTGAAGCGGGACACCAAGGTTATGGCTACACCTTC
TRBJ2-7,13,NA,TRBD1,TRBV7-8,CASSIDRGHEQYF,TGTGCCAGCAGCATAGACAGGGGCCACGAGCAGTACTTC
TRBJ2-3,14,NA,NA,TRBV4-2,CASSAGTGTDTQYF,TGTGCCAGTAGTGCAGGGACGGGCACAGATACGCAGTATTTT
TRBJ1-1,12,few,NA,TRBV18,CASSRENTEAFF,TGTGCCAGCTCCCGGGAGAACACTGAAGCTTTCTTT
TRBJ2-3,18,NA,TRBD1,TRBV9,CASSAQTRTDRGMNTQYF,TGTGCCAGCAGCGCCCAAACTAGGACGGACAGGGGGATGAATACGCAGTATTTT
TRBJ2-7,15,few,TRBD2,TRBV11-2,CASSLAGTSAYEQYF,TGTGCCAGCAGCTTAGCTGGGACTAGCGCCTACGAGCAGTACTTC
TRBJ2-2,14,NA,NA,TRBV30,CAWSVLVGGGELFF,TGTGCCTGGAGTGTCCTAGTGGGCGGCGGGGAGCTGTTTTTT
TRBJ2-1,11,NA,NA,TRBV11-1,CASSLSNEQFF,TGTGCCAGCAGCTTGTCCAATGAGCAGTTCTTC
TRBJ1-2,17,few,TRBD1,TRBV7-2,CASSLTRRGQGDYGYTF,TGTGCCAGCAGCCTTACTCGGCGAGGACAGGGTGACTATGGCTACACCTTC
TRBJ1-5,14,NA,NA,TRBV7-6,CASSLGQNNQPQHF,TGTGCCAGCAGCTTAGGGCAGAACAATCAGCCCCAGCATTTT
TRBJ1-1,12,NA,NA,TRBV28,CASRQVNTEAFF,TGTGCCAGCAGACAGGTCAACACTGAAGCTTTCTTT
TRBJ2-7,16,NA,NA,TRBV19,CASRSSGTGAFGEQYF,TGTGCCAGTAGGTCGTCCGGGACGGGGGCCTTTGGCGAGCAGTACTTC
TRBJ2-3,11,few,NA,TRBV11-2,CASSLGDTQYF,TGTGCCAGCAGCTTGGGAGATACGCAGTATTTT
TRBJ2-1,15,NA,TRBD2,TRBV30,CAWSVISGTYNEQFF,TGTGCCTGGAGTGTAATTAGCGGGACCTACAATGAGCAGTTCTTC
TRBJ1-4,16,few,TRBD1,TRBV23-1,CASSQPQGATNEKLFF,TGCGCCAGCAGTCAACCGCAGGGGGCTACTAATGAAAAACTGTTTTTT
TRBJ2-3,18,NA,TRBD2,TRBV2,CASSEATLSGSSTDTQYF,TGTGCCAGCAGTGAAGCCACACTTAGCGGGAGTAGCACAGATACGCAGTATTTT